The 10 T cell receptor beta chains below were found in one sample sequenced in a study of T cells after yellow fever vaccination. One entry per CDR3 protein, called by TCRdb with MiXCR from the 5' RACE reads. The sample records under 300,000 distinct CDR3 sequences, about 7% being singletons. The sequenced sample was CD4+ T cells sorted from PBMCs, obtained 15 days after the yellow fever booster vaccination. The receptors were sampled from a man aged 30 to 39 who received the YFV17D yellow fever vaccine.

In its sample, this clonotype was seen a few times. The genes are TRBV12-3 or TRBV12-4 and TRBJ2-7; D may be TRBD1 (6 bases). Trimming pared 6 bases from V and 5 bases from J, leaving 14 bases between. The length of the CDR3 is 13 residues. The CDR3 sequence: CASRTGLMDEQYF. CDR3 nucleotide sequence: TGTGCCAGCAGAACAGGGTTGATGGACGAGCAGTACTTC.

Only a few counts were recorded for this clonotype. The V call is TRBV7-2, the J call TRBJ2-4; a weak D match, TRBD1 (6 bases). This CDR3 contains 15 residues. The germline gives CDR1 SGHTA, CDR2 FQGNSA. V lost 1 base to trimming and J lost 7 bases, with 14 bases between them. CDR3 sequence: CASSLEWGRGNIQYF. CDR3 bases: TGTGCCAGCAGCTTAGAGTGGGGGCGCGGGAACATTCAGTACTTC.

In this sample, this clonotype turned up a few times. The CDR3 reads CASSLGHSGVSSYEQYF. In DNA form, the CDR3 reads TGTGCCAGCAGCTTAGGACATAGCGGGGTGAGCTCCTACGAGCAGTACTTC. This chain uses TRBV7-6 with TRBJ2-7, with TRBD2 identical over 8 bases. The germline V gene has CDR1 SGHVS and CDR2 FNYEAQ. This CDR3 spans 17 amino acids. The junction had 8 bases not matched to a gene; V was cut back by 1 base and J by 0 bases.

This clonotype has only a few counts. CDR3 region: CATQRMAGKLSGANVLTF. The CDR3 bases are TGTGCCACCCAGAGGATGGCGGGTAAACTCTCTGGGGCCAACGTCCTGACTTTC. The gene calls are TRBV6-2 or TRBV6-3 and TRBJ2-6, with D possibly TRBD2 on 5 matching bases. V dropped 10 bases and J dropped 0 bases, with 22 bases sitting between them. Germline CDR1 reads MNHEY; CDR2 reads SVGEGT. There are 18 residues in the CDR3.

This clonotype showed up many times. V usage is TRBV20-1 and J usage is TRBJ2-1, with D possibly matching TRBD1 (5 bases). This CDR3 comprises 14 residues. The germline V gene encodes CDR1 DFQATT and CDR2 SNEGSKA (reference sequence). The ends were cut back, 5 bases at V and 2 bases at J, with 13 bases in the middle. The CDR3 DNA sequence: TGCAGTGCTTCGACAGTATCCCCCTACAATGAGCAGTTCTTC. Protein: CSASTVSPYNEQFF.

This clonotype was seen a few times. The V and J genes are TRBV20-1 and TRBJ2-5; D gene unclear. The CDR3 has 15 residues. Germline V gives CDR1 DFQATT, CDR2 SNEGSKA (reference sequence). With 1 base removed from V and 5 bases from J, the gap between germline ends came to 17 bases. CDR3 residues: CSARVPGYPQETQYF. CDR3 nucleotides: TGCAGTGCTAGAGTACCAGGTTACCCTCAGGAGACCCAGTACTTC.

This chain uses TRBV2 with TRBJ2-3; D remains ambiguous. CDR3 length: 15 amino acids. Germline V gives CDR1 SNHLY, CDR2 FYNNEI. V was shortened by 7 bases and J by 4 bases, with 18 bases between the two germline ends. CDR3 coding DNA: TGTGCCAGCATCACCGGGCCTGCGACACCAGATACGCAGTATTTT. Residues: CASITGPATPDTQYF.

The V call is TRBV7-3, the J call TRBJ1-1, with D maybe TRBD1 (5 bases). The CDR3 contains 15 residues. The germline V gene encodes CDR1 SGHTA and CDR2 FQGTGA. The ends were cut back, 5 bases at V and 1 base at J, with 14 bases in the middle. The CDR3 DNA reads TGTGCCAGCAGCGCGGGGGGTGAGGGGAACACTGAAGCTTTCTTT. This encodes CASSAGGEGNTEAFF.

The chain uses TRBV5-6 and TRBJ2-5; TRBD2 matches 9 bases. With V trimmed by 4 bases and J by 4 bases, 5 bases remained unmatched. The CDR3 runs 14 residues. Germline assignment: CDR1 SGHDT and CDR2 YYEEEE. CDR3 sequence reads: CASSPSGIPETQYF. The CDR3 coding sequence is TGTGCCAGCAGCCCTAGCGGGATCCCAGAGACCCAGTACTTC. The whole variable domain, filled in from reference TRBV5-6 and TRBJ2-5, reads DAGVTQSPTHLIKTRGQQVTLRCSPKSGHDTVSWYQQALGQGPQFIFQYYEEEERQRGNFPDRFSGHQFPNYSSELNVNALLLGDSALYLCASSPSGIPETQYFGPGTRLLVL.

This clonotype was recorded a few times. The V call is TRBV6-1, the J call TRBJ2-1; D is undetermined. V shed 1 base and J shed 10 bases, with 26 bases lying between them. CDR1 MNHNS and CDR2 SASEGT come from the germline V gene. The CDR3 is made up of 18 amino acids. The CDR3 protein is CASSEVRAGDHRVGEQFF. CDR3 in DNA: TGTGCCAGCAGTGAAGTTAGGGCTGGAGACCATCGGGTGGGGGAGCAGTTCTTC.